This T cell receptor (beta chain) originates from a study of T cell responses to AZD1222 COVID-19 vaccine (dated by TCRdb to the early 2020s). Some background on the complete study: AZD1222 recipients whose second dose came at about 4 weeks and those whose second dose came at about 12 weeks were combined into one group, since spike-specific TCR depth and breadth did not differ between the two schedules. Trial participants were enrolled by age into subgroups of 18-55, 56-69 and 70-plus years, and around 150, 28 and 57 TCR-sequenced participants, respectively, were included in these subgroups. TCR sequencing covered roughly 230 trial participants: 200 to 210 given two doses of AZD1222 and some 25 given two doses of MenACWY control vaccine.

In the case of this clone: What this receptor recognizes is not known. Per-nucleotide qualities are absent, and no much larger clonotype sits a single base away.

The CDR3 regions of human TCRbeta chains were subjected to immunosequencing. Turning to the authors' computational methods: TCRs in the repertoires were compared against a reference library of SARS-CoV-2-specific TCRs that had been generated with the MIRA antigen-specificity platform. Breadth meant the fraction of unique TCRs that were SARS-CoV-2-associated, whereas depth meant the fraction of total T cells that were SARS-CoV-2-associated. Using the MIRA data, each spike-specific TCR was mapped to the spike region that the TCR reacts to and placed in a CD4 or CD8 class. Log10-transformed breadth and depth values were compared by one-way ANOVA with Sidak's multiple comparisons tests. Here the immuneACCESS table is served through TCRdb, limited to in-frame sequences with V and J called. Missing clones are a known gap in these copies; in checked studies unresolved V genes cover under half, and the rest lacks a known reason. That table is the source of V, J and clone size, and D and trimming were worked out from the DNA. Recorded for this sample are more than 25,000 clones; approximately 88% of them occurred a single time. The ten top clones hold roughly 1.3% of the sample.

The CDR3 contains 13 residues, cysteine and phenylalanine counted. Just CDR3 DNA is preserved here, 39 bases in frame from base 1. Based on the germline V gene (reference sequence), the CDR1 and CDR2 sequences are SEHNR and FQNEAQ. Relative to germline, V is missing 7 bases and J is missing 3 bases, with 3 bases of the junction outside any gene match. The research as a whole found: Nearly half of unique spike-specific TCRs reportedly recognized epitopes outside regions mutated in the B.1.351 and B.1.1.7 variants. Participants were mostly white British and included more females than males, and it was suggested by the authors that clonal diversity may have been underestimated. Spike-specific TCR breadth and depth rose significantly after two AZD1222 doses compared with day 0 and with MenACWY recipients. Conclusions about previously exposed vaccinees are limited, since just five to seven AZD1222 recipients were seropositive for SARS-CoV-2 at baseline. In the small 56-69-year group, the increase in depth fell short of significance, most likely because of low power. Because no day 14 peak-response samples were available, the repertoires could be characterized only after the peak T cell response. The whole spike protein was spanned by vaccine-associated CD4 TCRs, and dominant responses were seen in regions 160-218 and 743-854.

The time point tag for this specimen amounts to: baseline before first vaccination. Vaccinee samples came from UK trials COV001 and COV002, including a single-blind randomized controlled phase 2/3 trial of AZD1222 (ChAdOx1 nCoV-19) in healthy adults. For TCRbeta chain sequencing, PBMC samples were collected from trial participants at day 0 and at day 28 after the second dose. The chain employs TRBV7-9 and TRBJ2-1, and 7 bases in between align with TRBD2. The sample was peripheral blood, taken on day 0 of AZD1222 vaccination. This receptor was obtained from an adult in good health. The CDR3 in this case is CASTGGLYNEQFF. The DNA reads TGTGCCAGCACGGGGGGACTCTACAATGAGCAGTTCTTC.